This TCR beta chain was obtained from a study of vaccination effects on CD4 cells after COVID-19. Study overall: Either the mRNA-1273 or the BNT162b2 vaccine was given to participants as two doses. Points from the study as a whole: A shortage of convalescent patients and an absence of early post-infection timepoints characterized the study. Healthy vaccine recipients' vaccine-induced clones were almost all SARS-CoV-2 mono-reactive.

Sequencing was preceded by expansion of antigen-specific CD4+ T cells with viral peptide pools in the ViraFEST assay. When ten to eleven days of culture had elapsed, CD4+ T cells were isolated. The study found no prior SARS-CoV-2 infection in the vaccine recipients, who tested negative for nucleocapsid antibodies. Each culture well received a few million PBMC. These cells were then cultured in IMDM with roughly 9 IU/ml IL-2 and roughly 10 ug/ml peptides. A remark on this clone: Its antigen is not known.

The CDR3 contains 19 residues. With 5 bases removed from V and 2 bases from J, the gap between germline ends came to 24 bases. Germline CDR1 KGHDR, CDR2 SFDVKD. Method: immunoSEQ multiplex PCR; TCRdb's copy keeps in-frame clones and lacks some. The sample has 50,000 to 60,000 clones, roughly 76% seen once. The sequence was collected from a human donor who received a COVID-19 vaccine. The chain links TRBV24-1 to TRBJ1-5; D remains ambiguous. Sequenced here: CD4+ T cells from PBMCs cultured with SARS-CoV-2 spike peptides, sampled before COVID-19 vaccination. In nucleotides, the CDR3 is TGTGCCACCAGTGTCGTCACCCCAGACCGCCACCGAGGCAATCAGCCCCAGCATTTT. Translating it yields CATSVVTPDRHRGNQPQHF.